This T cell receptor (beta chain) is drawn from a study of blood T cell repertoires in COVID-19. The wider study: Samples came from the United States, Italy and Spain, spanning acute and convalescent COVID-19. From T cells, B-cell-depleted T cells, or PBMCs came the material, which was cDNA or gDNA.

In the source study's methods: Reference gene primer amplification in the assay estimated nucleated cell counts. Measured with immunoSEQ multiplex PCR; TCRdb has only the in-frame clones, and not every one. The DNA gave D and trimming, while V, J and clone size come from that table. The repertoire holds 160,000 or so clones, with 82% as singletons. The CDR3 sequence is 17 residues long. Input material: peripheral blood. This TCR was sampled from a woman in her seventies with acute or convalescent COVID-19. This chain links TRBV21-1 with TRBJ2-7; the D call of TRBD1 is as the table states it, not checked on the DNA. TRBV21-1 represents a pseudogene. CDR3 protein: CASSSNRGGIKIHEQYF. The CDR3 DNA reads TGTGCCAGCAGCAGTAACAGGGGAGGAATAAAAATCCACGAGCAGTACTTC.